This T cell receptor beta chain was sequenced during a study of T cells in localized non-small cell lung cancer. Study-level points and caveats: Higher T cell density in the blood was associated with longer overall survival, whereas higher adjacent-lung clonality associated with shorter survival. Researchers found a median around 58 of the top 100 tumor clones in adjacent lung. Sequencing was limited to one tumor region, leaving the possibility of heterogeneity open.

Method: immunoSEQ multiplex PCR; TCRdb's copy keeps in-frame clones and lacks some. The table has under 45,000 clones, approximately 80% seen once. This clone was seen a handful of times. What it binds is not known. This receptor was obtained from a man aged 35 to 70 with stage II lung adenocarcinoma. This specimen was PBMCs, taken before any cancer treatment.

Here the CDR3 reads CASSQEDVTRVRPEAFF. As DNA, the CDR3 is TGCGCCAGCAGCCAAGAAGATGTGACCAGGGTCAGACCTGAAGCTTTCTTT. The chain uses TRBV4-1 and TRBJ1-1; the D gene is possibly TRBD1 (5 bases). V was trimmed by 0 bases and J by 6 bases, leaving 20 bases between them. The germline gives CDR1 MGHRA, CDR2 YSYEKL. There are 17 residues in the CDR3.